Listed below are T cell receptor beta chains from one sample, sequenced in a study of blood T cell repertoires in COVID-19. The repertoire was sequenced with immunoSEQ multiplex PCR; TCRdb's copy has only in-frame clones and lacks some. The sample includes about 160,000 clones, 80% to 90% of them seen just once. Sequencing input: PBMCs or T cells enriched from blood (not recorded which). These receptors were obtained from a woman aged 45 to 65 who had recovered from COVID-19. Each CDR3 is given with its conserved first and last residue. Fields, in order: CDR3 length, D gene, J gene, clone size, V gene, CDR3 DNA, CDR3 protein. A D gene is named only where the DNA matches it firmly. Some rows mark clone size as missing; the rest say once, few, many or name a class of expanded clone.

length: 16; D: TRBD2; J: TRBJ2-2; size: .; V: TRBV5-4; DNA: TGTGCCAGCAGCTTATTACTAGCGGGAGCCTTCGGGGAGCTGTTTTTT; CDR3: CASSLLLAGAFGELFF
length: 13; D: TRBD1; J: TRBJ1-1; size: .; V: TRBV24-1; DNA: TGTGCCACCAGTGATCGACGACAGGGGGAGGCTTTCTTT; CDR3: CATSDRRQGEAFF
length: 14; D: .; J: TRBJ1-5; size: .; V: TRBV28; DNA: TGTGCCAGCGGGGGGTCCCTCCGCAATCAGCCCCAGCATTTT; CDR3: CASGGSLRNQPQHF
length: 14; D: .; J: TRBJ1-1; size: .; V: TRBV6-2/TRBV6-3; DNA: TGTGCCAGCAGTTACAACTACGCGAACACTGAAGCTTTCTTT; CDR3: CASSYNYANTEAFF
length: 11; D: .; J: TRBJ1-2; size: .; V: TRBV10-3; DNA: TGTGCCATCAGTGAGGGCCAGCGGGCCCTATTC; CDR3: CAISEGQRALF
length: 13; D: TRBD2; J: TRBJ2-5; size: few; V: TRBV7-2; DNA: TGTGCCAGCAGCTTAGACGGGAGGGAGACCCAGTACTTC; CDR3: CASSLDGRETQYF
length: 16; D: TRBD2; J: TRBJ2-1; size: .; V: TRBV3-1/TRBV3-2; DNA: TGTGCCAGCAGCTTTTGGACTAGCGGGAGTGATCATGAGCAGTTCTTC; CDR3: CASSFWTSGSDHEQFF
length: 16; D: .; J: TRBJ1-3; size: .; V: TRBV7-2; DNA: TGTGCCAGCAGCTCCGGACAGTCAGGCTCTGGAAACACCATATATTTT; CDR3: CASSSGQSGSGNTIYF
length: 14; D: .; J: TRBJ2-7; size: many; V: TRBV19; DNA: TGTGCCAGTTCTACGGCGCAGGGTGCATACGAGCAGTACTTC; CDR3: CASSTAQGAYEQYF
length: 16; D: TRBD1; J: TRBJ1-4; size: .; V: TRBV11-2; DNA: TGTGCCAGCAGCTTGAGAACAGGGGGCGCAGCTGAAAAACTGTTTTTT; CDR3: CASSLRTGGAAEKLFF
length: 16; D: .; J: TRBJ1-5; size: .; V: TRBV21-1; DNA: .; CDR3: CASSKVGQGAGQPQHF
length: 16; D: TRBD1; J: TRBJ2-7; size: .; V: TRBV5-1; DNA: TGCGCCAGCAGCTTGGACCGAACAGGGGCGGGTGGCGAGCAGTACTTC; CDR3: CASSLDRTGAGGEQYF
length: 15; D: .; J: TRBJ2-7; size: .; V: TRBV4-2; DNA: TGTGCCAGCAGCCAAGACATGGCCGGGGCCTACGAGCAGTACTTC; CDR3: CASSQDMAGAYEQYF
length: 14; D: TRBD1; J: TRBJ1-1; size: .; V: TRBV6-6; DNA: TGTGCCAGCAGTTACTCGTCCAGGGGGACTGAAGCTTTCTTT; CDR3: CASSYSSRGTEAFF
length: 13; D: .; J: TRBJ1-1; size: .; V: TRBV5-6; DNA: TGTGCCAGCAGCTGGGCGGGGAACACTGAAGCTTTCTTT; CDR3: CASSWAGNTEAFF
length: 15; D: .; J: TRBJ2-7; size: few; V: TRBV10-3; DNA: TGTGCCATCAGTGAATCGGAGATCCGCATTTACGAGCAGTACTTC; CDR3: CAISESEIRIYEQYF
length: 12; D: .; J: TRBJ1-1; size: .; V: TRBV5-4; DNA: TGTGCCAGCAGCTTGGACAGACGAGAAGCTTTCTTT; CDR3: CASSLDRREAFF
length: 13; D: .; J: TRBJ2-3; size: .; V: TRBV27; DNA: TGTGCCAGCAGTCTGACAGGGACTGATACGCAGTATTTT; CDR3: CASSLTGTDTQYF
length: 14; D: .; J: TRBJ2-2; size: .; V: TRBV9; DNA: TGTGCCAGCAGCGTAGTGGGGACATTAGGGGAGCTGTTTTTT; CDR3: CASSVVGTLGELFF
length: 15; D: .; J: TRBJ1-1; size: .; V: TRBV7-9; DNA: TGTGCCAGCAGGTCGACAGGTATCATGAACACTGAAGCTTTCTTT; CDR3: CASRSTGIMNTEAFF
length: 12; D: .; J: TRBJ1-5; size: .; V: TRBV28; DNA: TGTGCCAGCGCCCTACCCCGTCAGCCCCAGCATTTT; CDR3: CASALPRQPQHF
length: 15; D: TRBD2; J: TRBJ2-7; size: .; V: TRBV5-6; DNA: TGTGCCAGCAGCTTGGTGGGCGCGGGAGGTTATGAGCAGTACTTC; CDR3: CASSLVGAGGYEQYF
length: 19; D: TRBD2; J: TRBJ2-1; size: .; V: TRBV6-1; DNA: TGTGCCAGCAGTGAAAGGCGCGGGACCAGCGGGATGAACGACAATGAGCAGTTCTTC; CDR3: CASSERRGTSGMNDNEQFF
length: 16; D: .; J: TRBJ2-1; size: once; V: TRBV21-1; DNA: TGTGCCAGCAGCACAGCACACAGCTGCCTTTACAATGAGCAGTTCTTC; CDR3: CASSTAHSCLYNEQFF
length: 14; D: .; J: TRBJ1-5; size: .; V: TRBV2; DNA: TGTGCCAGCAGTGCCGAGGGTCCTTCTCTGCCCCAGCATTTT; CDR3: CASSAEGPSLPQHF
length: 14; D: .; J: TRBJ1-1; size: .; V: TRBV6-2/TRBV6-3; DNA: TGTGCCAGCAGTTATTCGAGACAGGCCACTGAAGCTTTCTTT; CDR3: CASSYSRQATEAFF
length: 13; D: .; J: TRBJ1-5; size: .; V: TRBV11-2; DNA: TGTGCCAGCAGCTTTAGGGAGAATCAGCCCCAGCATTTT; CDR3: CASSFRENQPQHF